The 14 T cell receptor beta chains listed next were all sequenced from one sample in a study of TIL therapy for anti-PD-1-resistant metastatic lung cancer. Regarding time point: pre-treatment sample, taken before nivolumab and TIL therapy. Sequencing used immunoSEQ v3. The repertoire was sequenced with immunoSEQ multiplex PCR; TCRdb's copy has only in-frame clones and lacks some. The data contain 35,000 to 55,000 clones, around three quarters of them singletons. The sample in question was blood, obtained at baseline. The receptors shown here come from a man aged 65 to 79 with non-small cell lung cancer.

V and J are TRBV29-1 and TRBJ2-5; possibly TRBD1 for D (5 bases). V gave up 6 bases and J gave up 2 bases, with 10 bases separating them. CDR1 SQVTM and CDR2 ANQGSEA come from the germline V gene. This CDR3 comprises 12 residues. The DNA for the CDR3 is TGCAGCGTCCCCCAGGGTCAAGAGACCCAGTACTTC. This codes for CSVPQGQETQYF.

This clone was seen only a few times. This chain links TRBV19 with TRBJ1-2; 8 nucleotides align to TRBD1. Germline-derived CDR1 and CDR2 are LNHDA and SQIVND (reference sequence). V shed 1 base and J 0 bases; nucleotides not matched to a gene: 7. The CDR3 runs to 17 residues. The CDR3 here is CASSIGGTGHPNYGYTF. The CDR3, as DNA: TGTGCCAGTAGTATAGGAGGGACAGGTCACCCTAACTATGGCTACACCTTC.

This chain joins TRBV5-1 and TRBJ2-2; D might be TRBD1 (6 bases). Trimming took off 4 bases at V and 6 bases at J, with 10 bases between the two ends. This CDR3 has 13 residues. Germline values: CDR1 SGHRS, CDR2 YFSETQ. CDR3 nucleotide sequence: TGCGCCAGCAGCCAGGGGAGTTCCGGGGAGCTGTTTTTT. This sequence encodes CASSQGSSGELFF. The full variable domain, in which reference TRBV5-1 and TRBJ2-2 provide the parts outside the CDR3, is KAGVTQTPRYLIKTRGQQVTLSCSPISGHRSVSWYQQTPGQGLQFLFEYFSETQRNKGNFPGRFSGRQFSNSRSEMNVSTLELGDSALYLCASSQGSSGELFFGEGSRLTVL.

The gene calls are TRBV7-2 and TRBJ2-1; 12 nucleotides agree with TRBD2. Germline V gene data show CDR1 as SGHTA and CDR2 as FQGNSA. After removal of 1 base from V and 0 bases from J, the junction contained 4 bases not matched to a gene. The CDR3 has 18 residues. The CDR3 reads CASSLVGTSGSSYNEQFF. CDR3 in DNA: TGTGCCAGCAGCTTAGTTGGGACTAGCGGGTCCTCCTACAATGAGCAGTTCTTC. Variable domain in full (rest from reference TRBV7-2 and TRBJ2-1): GAGVSQSPSNKVTEKGKDVELRCDPISGHTALYWYRQSLGQGLEFLIYFQGNSAPDKSGLPSDRFSAERTGGSVSTLTIQRTQQEDSAVYLCASSLVGTSGSSYNEQFFGPGTRLTVL.

This chain connects TRBV6-6 to TRBJ2-7, with a weak D call TRBD1 (6 bases). Germline CDR1 MNHNY, CDR2 SVGAGI (reference sequence). CDR3 length: 12 amino acids. The V gene lost 6 bases and the J gene lost 5 bases, with 11 bases spanning the gap. The CDR3, as DNA: TGTGCCAGCAGCCAACAGGGTCACGAGCAGTACTTC. Residues: CASSQQGHEQYF.

This clone was detected once. This chain connects TRBV4-1 to TRBJ1-5; TRBD1 matches 7 bases. The CDR3 extends over 16 amino acids. V trimming: 0 bases; J trimming: 4 bases; junction bases outside the gene matches: 6. Germline lookup yields CDR1 MGHRA and CDR2 YSYEKL. CDR3 region: CASSQDSTGRNQPQHF. Written as DNA, the CDR3 is TGCGCCAGCAGCCAAGATTCGACAGGGCGGAATCAGCCCCAGCATTTT.

The V and J genes are TRBV6-5 and TRBJ1-1; TRBD1 matches 8 bases. The ends lost 6 bases at V and 1 base at J; junction bases unmatched: 1. Germline CDR1 reads MNHEY; CDR2 reads SVGAGI. This CDR3 has 13 amino acids. The CDR3 sequence: CASRGTGNTEAFF. DNA for the CDR3: TGTGCCAGCAGAGGGACAGGGAACACTGAAGCTTTCTTT.

This chain joins TRBV6-1 and TRBJ1-5, with D possibly matching TRBD1 (6 bases). Germline V CDR1 and CDR2: MNHNS, SASEGT. V lost 10 bases, J lost 0 bases, and 13 bases lay in between. The CDR3 loop spans 14 amino acids. The CDR3 nucleotides read TGTGCCATCGGGGACAACTATAGCAATCAGCCCCAGCATTTT. It translates to CAIGDNYSNQPQHF.

This clone has a handful of counts. The V and J genes are TRBV6-1 and TRBJ2-7, with no clear D. Looked up from germline, CDR1 is MNHNS and CDR2 is SASEGT. The CDR3 covers 12 residues. Trimming took off 2 bases at V and 9 bases at J, with 11 bases between the two ends. CDR3 in amino acids: CASSERSILQYF. CDR3 bases: TGTGCCAGCAGTGAACGGTCAATTTTGCAGTACTTC.

The gene calls are TRBV7-3 and TRBJ2-4; possibly TRBD2 for D (6 bases). The CDR3 is 14 amino acids. Germline V gene data show CDR1 as SGHTA and CDR2 as FQGTGA. V lost 5 bases and J lost 8, with 16 bases in between. CDR3 DNA sequence: TGTGCCAGCAGCGCGGGACCGTCCGGGGACATTCAGTACTTC. It yields the protein CASSAGPSGDIQYF.

This clone was detected only a few times. The rearrangement joins TRBV19 to TRBJ2-5, with 10 bases that match TRBD1. V gave up 7 bases and J gave up 5 bases; unmatched junction bases: 7. CDR1 and CDR2 (germline): LNHDA, SQIVND (reference sequence). The CDR3 is made up of 14 amino acids. CDR3 nucleotide sequence: TGTGCCAGTACGACAGGGGGCGCTTGGGAGACCCAGTACTTC. Its translation: CASTTGGAWETQYF.

The chain is built from TRBV7-3 and TRBJ2-7, with 7 bases identical to TRBD1. J was trimmed by 3 bases and V by 4 bases; bases with no gene match: 6. Germline CDR1 and CDR2: SGHTA and FQGTGA. The CDR3 consists of 14 residues. The CDR3 DNA follows: TGTGCCAGCAGCTACAACCGGGACAGCTACGAGCAGTACTTC. Encoded protein: CASSYNRDSYEQYF.

This sequence joins TRBV20-1 and TRBJ2-5; no definite D call. Germline CDR1 reads DFQATT; CDR2 reads SNEGSKA (reference sequence). V dropped 6 bases and J dropped 6 bases, with 8 bases sitting between them. The CDR3 extends over 10 amino acids. CDR3 nucleotide sequence: TGCAGTGCGACCGCGCAGACCCAGTACTTC. Translating gives CSATAQTQYF.

The V and J genes are TRBV5-6 and TRBJ1-2; 9 bases match TRBD1. The germline gives CDR1 SGHDT, CDR2 YYEEEE. V lost 4 bases and J lost 6; bases outside the gene matches: 4. The CDR3 covers 13 residues. CDR3 loop: CASSQDRGDGYTF. CDR3 nucleotides: TGTGCCAGCAGCCAAGACAGGGGGGATGGCTACACCTTC.